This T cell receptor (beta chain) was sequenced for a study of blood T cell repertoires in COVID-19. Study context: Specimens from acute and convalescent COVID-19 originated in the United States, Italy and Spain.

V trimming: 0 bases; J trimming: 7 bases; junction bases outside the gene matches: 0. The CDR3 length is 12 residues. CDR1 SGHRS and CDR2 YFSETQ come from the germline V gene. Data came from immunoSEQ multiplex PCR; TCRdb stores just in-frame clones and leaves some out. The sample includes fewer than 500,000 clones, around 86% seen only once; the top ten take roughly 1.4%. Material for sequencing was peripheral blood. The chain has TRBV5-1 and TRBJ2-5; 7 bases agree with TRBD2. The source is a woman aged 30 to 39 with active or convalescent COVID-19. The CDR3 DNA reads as TGCGCCAGCAGCTTGGGGGAGGGGACCCAGTACTTC. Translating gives CASSLGEGTQYF.